The source of this TCR beta chain is a study of graft-versus-host responses after intestinal transplantation. Study as a whole: Those transplanted obtained multivisceral, liver-intestinal, or isolated intestinal grafts.

The authors processed graft tissue to release intraepithelial and lamina propria lymphocytes. The method was immunoSEQ multiplex PCR; TCRdb's version includes in-frame clones alone and lacks a portion of them. The sample lists about 9,600 clones; about 75% were seen once. The CDR3 spans 15 residues. Germline loops: CDR1 SGHRS, CDR2 YFSETQ. The V segment lost 1 base and the J segment 7 bases; nucleotides outside the gene matches: 4. The receptor was isolated from a human patient who received an intestinal transplant, so some T cells may come from the graft donor. The J gene is TRBJ1-6, the V gene TRBV5-1; 8 bases agree with TRBD1. Sequencing was performed on ileum tissue, taken 450 to 480 days after intestinal transplantation. The CDR3 protein is CASSLWDRYNSPLHF. The CDR3, as DNA: TGCGCCAGCAGCTTGTGGGACAGGTACAATTCACCCCTCCACTTT.